Sequencing of this T cell receptor (beta chain) was carried out in a study of glioma-infiltrating T cells after dendritic cell vaccination. The wider study: The vaccine used monocyte-derived dendritic cells pulsed overnight with autologous tumor lysate.

Comment on this clone: Its antigen is not identified.

Regarding the study as a whole: Few patients contributed both blood and tumor specimens. Longer survival after dendritic cell vaccination followed higher pretreatment TIL content.

Patients had residual fresh-frozen tumor tissue and more than two years of survival data. Here immunoSEQ multiplex PCR was the method, and the copy in TCRdb shows in-frame clones only, minus some. The data contain about 64,000 clones, around four fifths of them singletons. V dropped 6 bases and J dropped 2 bases, with 9 bases sitting between them. CDR1 is MGHDK, CDR2 SYGVNS, per germline. CDR3 length: 13 residues. This clonotype originated in a human donor with glioblastoma. Sequencing used blood, obtained before dendritic cell vaccination. The chain couples TRBV25-1 to TRBJ2-3; D is ambiguous. DNA of the CDR3: TGTGCCAGCAGACAACCGTCCACAGATACGCAGTATTTT. Encoded protein: CASRQPSTDTQYF.